This T cell receptor (beta chain) was found in a study of blood T cell repertoires in COVID-19. This table comes from immunoSEQ multiplex PCR, and its TCRdb copy is limited to in-frame clones, with some not included. The repertoire holds under 60,000 clones, with more than 75% as singletons. The source of this sequence is a human donor in a cohort sampled during active COVID-19. Sequences were obtained from peripheral blood.

CDR3 protein: CASSPAGLETQYF. The CDR3 nucleotides are TGTGCCAGTTCCCCGGCAGGTTTGGAGACCCAGTACTTC. The genes are TRBV19 and TRBJ2-5; D is unresolved. Germline V gene data show CDR1 as LNHDA and CDR2 as SQIVND (reference sequence). The CDR3 is made up of 13 amino acids. V lost 8 bases, J lost 5 bases, and 15 bases lay in between.